The clone carrying this T cell receptor (beta chain) was detected a few times. TCRdb re-derived calls from the RT-PCR reads in MiXCR, one entry per CDR3 protein. The sample shows about 680,000 distinct CDR3 sequences, 13% to 15% of them seen only once. The CDR3 is 15 amino acids. Trimming pared 5 bases from V and 3 bases from J, leaving 14 bases between. CDR1 and CDR2 from the germline V gene are SEHNR and FQNEAQ (reference sequence). The J gene is TRBJ2-1, the V gene TRBV7-9; D tentatively fits TRBD1 or TRBD2 (6 bases each). The receptor was derived from a female donor in good health, serving as a healthy control. The specimen sequenced was memory CD4+ T cells from blood. The CDR3 DNA reads as TGTGCCAGCAGCCCAGGGGACTTCGGCTACAATGAGCAGTTCTTC. Translating it yields CASSPGDFGYNEQFF.